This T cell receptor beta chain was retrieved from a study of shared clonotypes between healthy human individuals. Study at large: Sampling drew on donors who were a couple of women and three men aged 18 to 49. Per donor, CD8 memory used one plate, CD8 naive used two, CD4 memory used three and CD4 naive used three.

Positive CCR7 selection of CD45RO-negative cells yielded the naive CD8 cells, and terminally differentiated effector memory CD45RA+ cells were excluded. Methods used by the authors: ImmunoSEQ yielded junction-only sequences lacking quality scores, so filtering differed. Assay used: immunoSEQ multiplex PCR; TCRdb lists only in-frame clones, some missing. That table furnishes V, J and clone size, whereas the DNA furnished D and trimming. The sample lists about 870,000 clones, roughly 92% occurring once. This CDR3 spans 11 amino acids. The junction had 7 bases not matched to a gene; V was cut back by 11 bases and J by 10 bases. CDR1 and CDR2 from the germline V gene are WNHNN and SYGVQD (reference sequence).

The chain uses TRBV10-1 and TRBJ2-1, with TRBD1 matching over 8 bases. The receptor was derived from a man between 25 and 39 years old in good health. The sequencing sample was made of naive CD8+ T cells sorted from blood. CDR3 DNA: TGCGCCGGCGGGACAGGTGGGGAGCAGTTCTTC. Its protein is CAGGTGGEQFF.